This TCR beta chain is drawn from a study of blood T cell repertoires in COVID-19. Study-level background: T cells, B-cell-depleted T cells, or PBMCs provided the cDNA or gDNA that served as material.

Libraries were prepared by immunoSEQ multiplex PCR; TCRdb keeps only in-frame clonotypes and omits some of them. The data contain 140,000 or so clones, about 86% of them singletons. CDR3 length: 14 residues. Trimming pared 5 bases from V and 4 bases from J, leaving 14 bases between. Germline assignment: CDR1 SEHNR and CDR2 FQNEAQ (reference sequence). J is TRBJ1-2 and V is TRBV7-9; the D gene is possibly TRBD1 (5 bases). Sequenced material: peripheral blood. This receptor was obtained from a woman older than 75 with acute or convalescent COVID-19. In nucleotides, the CDR3 is TGTGCCAGCAGCCTTACCACAGGATTCTATGGCTACACCTTC. Its protein product is CASSLTTGFYGYTF.